The 28 T cell receptor beta chains given below trace back to one sample, sequenced in a study of PD-L1 blockade in urothelial cancer. TCRdb's copy holds only in-frame clones and misses some; the assay was immunoSEQ multiplex PCR. The sample has nearly 50,000 clones; about 85% are singletons. Stated time point: peripheral blood 6 weeks after treatment start. The sequences come from PBMCs, collected around atezolizumab (anti-PD-L1) treatment. Receptors were obtained from a man aged 45 to 65 with urothelial cancer.

This clone appeared a single time. In DNA form, the CDR3 reads TGTGCCAGCAGGCCTTCAGGGACAATTGTAAACTATGGCTACACCTTC. Residues: CASRPSGTIVNYGYTF. The chain combines TRBV27 with TRBJ1-2, with D tentatively TRBD1 (6 bases). CDR3 length equals 16 residues. CDR1 MNHEY and CDR2 SMNVEV come from the germline V gene (reference sequence). The V and J ends lost 6 bases and 2 bases respectively, with 19 bases between them.

In its sample, this clone was seen once. The chain has TRBV7-2 and TRBJ1-2; perhaps TRBD1 as D (6 bases). The CDR3 totals 13 residues. Germline assignment: CDR1 SGHTA and CDR2 FQGNSA. V lost 3 bases, J lost 4 bases, and 9 bases lay in between. For the CDR3, the DNA is TGTGCCAGCAGCTTGGACAGCGTCTATGGCTACACCTTC. This sequence encodes CASSLDSVYGYTF.

This chain joins TRBV2 and TRBJ2-3, with 7 bases lining up with TRBD2. This CDR3 contains 15 residues. CDR1 is SNHLY and CDR2 is FYNNEI in the germline V gene. Unmatched junction bases numbered 6, after V lost 6 bases and J lost 0 bases. In nucleotides, the CDR3 is TGTGCCAGCAGCTCGGGACTATCTAGCACAGATACGCAGTATTTT. This gives the protein CASSSGLSSTDTQYF.

The chain uses TRBV28 and TRBJ1-1; D is unclear. The CDR3 covers 12 residues. V lost 6 bases and J 1 base, leaving 6 bases between the germline ends. Germline CDR1 is MDHEN and CDR2 is SYDVKM. CDR3 coding DNA: TGTGCCAGCAGGGCGGCGAACACTGAAGCTTTCTTT. Its translation: CASRAANTEAFF.

The chain couples TRBV19 to TRBJ2-7; 10 bases match TRBD1. V lost 5 bases and J lost 4; bases outside the gene matches: 5. The CDR3 consists of 14 residues. Germline CDR1 and CDR2: LNHDA and SQIVND (reference sequence). The CDR3 DNA is TGTGCCAGTAGTCCCCGGGACAGGGGATACGAGCAGTACTTC. It translates to CASSPRDRGYEQYF.

V usage is TRBV10-2 and J usage is TRBJ2-6; 8 bases agree with TRBD1. The CDR3 sequence is 15 residues long. Germline lookup yields CDR1 WSHSY and CDR2 SAAADI. With 6 bases clipped from V and 6 bases from J, the junction kept 7 bases outside the gene matches. The DNA for the CDR3 is TGCGCCAGCAGAGATGGACAGGGTTCGGCCAACGTCCTGACTTTC. Encoded protein: CASRDGQGSANVLTF.

J is TRBJ2-4 and V is TRBV5-6; 9 bases are a match to TRBD1. The CDR3 loop spans 15 amino acids. Unmatched junction bases numbered 9, after V lost 2 bases and J lost 9 bases. From germline, CDR1 is SGHDT and CDR2 YYEEEE. The CDR3 DNA reads as TGTGCCAGCAGCTTCCGGGGACAGGGTTTGATCATTCAGTACTTC. Translation gives CASSFRGQGLIIQYF.

This chain connects TRBV9 to TRBJ1-5; D may be TRBD1 (6 bases). CDR1 SGDLS and CDR2 YYNGEE come from the germline V gene. This CDR3 contains 16 residues. V gave up 0 bases and J gave up 6 bases, with 16 bases separating them. The chain's CDR3 is CASSVEQGSLSQPQHF. The CDR3 region has the DNA TGTGCCAGCAGCGTAGAACAGGGCTCGCTCAGTCAGCCCCAGCATTTT.

This chain connects TRBV6-5 to TRBJ2-1; 10 bases align to TRBD2. Germline V gene sequence: CDR1 MNHEY, CDR2 SVGAGI. With 2 bases clipped from V and 6 bases from J, the junction kept 4 bases outside the gene matches. The CDR3 is made up of 15 amino acids. CDR3 bases: TGTGCCAGCAGTTACAAAATAGCGGGAGGCAATGAGCAGTTCTTC. This sequence encodes CASSYKIAGGNEQFF.

The chain has TRBV7-9 and TRBJ2-6; D is possibly TRBD1 (6 bases). Germline CDR1 is SEHNR and CDR2 is FQNEAQ (reference sequence). This CDR3 is built from 16 residues. Trimming removed 5 bases from V and 0 bases from J, with 11 bases in between. The CDR3 coding sequence is TGTGCCAGCAGCGCCCAAGGGGGCTCTGGGGCCAACGTCCTGACTTTC. Amino acids: CASSAQGGSGANVLTF.

This chain links TRBV9 with TRBJ2-7; D uncertain. The CDR3 length is 14 residues. The ends were cut back, 2 bases at V and 2 bases at J, with 11 bases in the middle. The germline CDR1 and CDR2 sequences are SGDLS and YYNGEE. CDR3 bases: TGTGCCAGCAGCGTTTACGGGTCGACCTACGAGCAGTACTTC. Translation gives CASSVYGSTYEQYF.

The chain employs TRBV6-4 and TRBJ2-1, with TRBD2 identical over 10 bases. Germline assignment: CDR1 MRHNA and CDR2 SNTAGT. After removal of 0 bases from V and 7 bases from J, the junction contained 3 bases not matched to a gene. The CDR3 sequence is 15 residues long. The CDR3 sequence is CASSDSIAGGNEQFF. CDR3 DNA: TGTGCCAGCAGTGACTCGATAGCGGGAGGTAATGAGCAGTTCTTC.

The rearrangement uses TRBV30 and TRBJ2-7, with D possibly matching TRBD1 (6 bases). V dropped 4 bases and J dropped 2 bases, with 12 bases sitting between them. The CDR3 is 13 residues long. Germline V gene lookup returns CDR1 GTSNPN and CDR2 SVGIG (reference sequence). This chain's CDR3 is CAWNPDRAYEQYF. CDR3 coding DNA: TGTGCCTGGAACCCGGACAGAGCCTACGAGCAGTACTTC.

The chain couples TRBV18 to TRBJ2-4; 7 bases are shared with TRBD1. Trimming took 6 bases from V and 1 from J; bases not matched to a gene: 6. Looked up from germline, CDR1 is KGHSH and CDR2 is LQKENI. CDR3 length: 15 residues. The CDR3 protein is CASSDREPAKNIQYF. As DNA, the CDR3 is TGTGCCAGCTCCGACAGGGAGCCGGCCAAAAACATTCAGTACTTC.

About this clone itself: Germline is not matched at one junction end, which may reflect a read error. This chain links TRBV2 with TRBJ2-1, with 7 bases fitting TRBD1. This CDR3 contains 13 residues. CDR1 and CDR2 (germline): SNHLY, FYNNEI. This chain's CDR3 is CAGRQGGYNEQFF. Here the CDR3 DNA reads TGTGCCGGCAGACAGGGCGGATACAATGAGCAGTTCTTC.

This clone showed up just once. V usage is TRBV27 and J usage is TRBJ1-5; 7 positions agree with TRBD1. Germline CDR1 is MNHEY and CDR2 is SMNVEV (reference sequence). The V segment lost 6 bases and the J segment 1 base; nucleotides outside the gene matches: 3. This CDR3 is 14 amino acids long. CDR3 loop: CASRDRTSNQPQHF. DNA of the CDR3: TGTGCCAGCAGGGACAGGACGAGCAATCAGCCCCAGCATTTT.

This clone has only a few counts. The rearrangement joins TRBV5-1 to TRBJ1-2, with 7 bases fitting TRBD1. V lost 2 bases, J lost 1 base, and 8 bases stayed unmatched. The CDR3 runs to 16 residues. Germline lookup yields CDR1 SGHRS and CDR2 YFSETQ. The CDR3 region is CASSLISRDSNYGYTF. For the CDR3, the DNA is TGCGCCAGCAGCTTAATAAGCCGGGACAGTAACTATGGCTACACCTTC.

The chain recombines TRBV2 with TRBJ1-6; D perhaps matches TRBD1 (5 bases). Germline V gene data show CDR1 as SNHLY and CDR2 as FYNNEI. This CDR3 comprises 13 residues. The ends were cut back, 5 bases at V and 9 bases at J, with 11 bases in the middle. The CDR3 reads CASSSRRGSPLHF. The CDR3 nucleotides read TGTGCCAGCAGTTCCCGAAGGGGTTCACCCCTCCACTTT.

This chain links TRBV7-2 with TRBJ1-1; weak D call: TRBD1 (5 bases). This CDR3 has 15 amino acids. Looked up from germline, CDR1 is SGHTA and CDR2 is FQGNSA. Trimming removed 1 base at V and 4 bases at J, with 13 bases between. CDR3 sequence reads: CASSLGGGSGTEAFF. The CDR3 DNA sequence: TGTGCCAGCAGCTTAGGGGGGGGGAGCGGCACTGAAGCTTTCTTT. Based on the CDR3 plus reference TRBV7-2 and TRBJ1-1, the full variable domain is GAGVSQSPSNKVTEKGKDVELRCDPISGHTALYWYRQSLGQGLEFLIYFQGNSAPDKSGLPSDRFSAERTGGSVSTLTIQRTQQEDSAVYLCASSLGGGSGTEAFFGQGTRLTVV.

J is TRBJ1-3 and V is TRBV6-6; possibly TRBD1 for D (5 bases). V gave up 6 bases and J gave up 0 bases, with 9 bases separating them. CDR3 size: 14 residues. CDR1 is MNHNY, CDR2 SVGAGI, per germline (reference sequence). The CDR3 nucleotides read TGTGCCAGCAGAACAGGATCCTCTGGAAACACCATATATTTT. It encodes CASRTGSSGNTIYF.

V usage is TRBV5-1 and J usage is TRBJ2-7, with 8 bases matching TRBD1. The CDR3 runs to 14 residues. CDR1 is SGHRS and CDR2 is YFSETQ in the germline V gene. J lost 6 bases, V lost 0 bases, and 5 bases had no gene match. The CDR3 region has the DNA TGCGCCAGCAGCTTGGGGACAGGGTCGGGCGAGCAGTACTTC. It encodes CASSLGTGSGEQYF.

The rearrangement uses TRBV27 and TRBJ2-5; 11 bases map to TRBD1. CDR3 length: 17 residues. Germline V gives CDR1 MNHEY, CDR2 SMNVEV (reference sequence). Trimming took 5 bases from V and 2 from J; bases not matched to a gene: 10. The CDR3 spells CASSPGQGAQLQETQYF. For the CDR3, the DNA is TGTGCCAGCAGTCCCGGACAGGGGGCCCAGTTGCAAGAGACCCAGTACTTC.

This sequence joins TRBV14 and TRBJ1-1, with D possibly being TRBD1 (5 bases). The CDR3 runs 14 residues. The germline V gene has CDR1 SGHDN and CDR2 FVKESK. Trimming left V 9 bases short and J 9 bases short, with 23 bases between. CDR3 residues: CASNKGGAGFQAFF. As DNA, the CDR3 is TGTGCCAGTAATAAAGGCGGGGCGGGCTTCCAAGCTTTCTTT.

This chain links TRBV2 with TRBJ2-1, with 11 bases that match TRBD2. This CDR3 region has 14 residues. V shed 7 bases and J 8 bases; nucleotides not matched to a gene: 7. Germline CDR1 and CDR2: SNHLY and FYNNEI. The CDR3 reads CASMLLAGGYEQFF. CDR3 DNA: TGTGCCAGCATGTTGCTAGCGGGGGGATATGAGCAGTTCTTC.

This CDR3 is CSAKGGITDTQYF. For the CDR3, the DNA is TGCAGCGCCAAGGGCGGGATAACAGATACGCAGTATTTT. V and J are TRBV29-1 and TRBJ2-3; the D gene is possibly TRBD2 (6 bases). Germline CDR1 and CDR2: SQVTM and ANQGSEA. The CDR3 length is 13 residues. Trimming removed 7 bases at V and 3 bases at J, with 14 bases between.

V and J are TRBV27 and TRBJ2-7; 10 nucleotides match TRBD1. V trimming: 6 bases; J trimming: 1 base; junction bases outside the gene matches: 6. This CDR3 is 15 amino acids long. Germline assignment: CDR1 MNHEY and CDR2 SMNVEV (reference sequence). The DNA for the CDR3 is TGTGCCAGCAGGGATATGGGACAGGGGTCCTACGAGCAGTACTTC. Translation gives CASRDMGQGSYEQYF.

This sequence joins TRBV11-2 and TRBJ2-7; possible D gene TRBD1, 6 bases. Germline V gene data show CDR1 as SGHAT and CDR2 as FQNNGV. The CDR3 totals 13 residues. Trimming shortened V by 1 base and J by 7 bases, and 11 bases separated the two germline ends. The CDR3 coding sequence is TGTGCCAGCAGCTTAGTTACAGGGTTAGAGCAGTACTTC. Its protein is CASSLVTGLEQYF.

This rearrangement joins TRBV7-9 to TRBJ2-3; tentative D call: TRBD1 (5 bases). V was trimmed by 5 bases and J by 0 bases, leaving 15 bases between them. CDR1 is SEHNR and CDR2 is FQNEAQ in the germline V gene (reference sequence). The length of the CDR3 is 16 residues. CDR3 DNA sequence: TGTGCCAGCAGCCCAGATATGGACACCAGCACAGATACGCAGTATTTT. This sequence encodes CASSPDMDTSTDTQYF.